This T cell receptor (beta chain) was captured in a study of T-cell memory formation after mild COVID-19 (dated by TCRdb to the early 2020s). Regarding the complete study: TCR sequence clusters from the two donors were found to be largely donor specific. The cohort comprised two young, previously healthy adult volunteers, one female and one male. Longitudinal TCRalpha and TCRbeta repertoire sequencing tracked T-cell clones expanding and contracting after mild COVID-19 in a couple of donors.

Ficoll-Paque density gradient centrifugation was used to isolate PBMCs. This clonotype was seen repeatedly, ten times or more. Its antigen remains undetermined. There are no base qualities to consult, and no much larger clone falls within one base. Overall results and qualifications from the work: From day 15 to 85, contracting clones showed balanced CD4/CD8 phenotypes, whereas a second wave of clones that expanded from day 15 to 37 leaned towards CD4+. The second-wave clones that peaked on day 37 were not confirmed to be SARS-CoV-2 specific. Contracting CD4+ clones turned up mainly in the CM and EM memory subsets, whereas EMRA was where CD8+ clones were enriched. Only a couple of mild cases were covered in the study, and larger cohorts including severe cases with pre-infection samples were considered necessary. Some responding clones were found in pre-infection memory, which suggests that pre-existing cross-reactive memory T cells took part in the SARS-CoV-2 response.

TCRdb records Illumina NovaSeq 6000 as the sequencer. cDNA libraries for TCRalpha and TCRbeta were prepared by 5'RACE using constant-segment primers, with sample barcodes and unique molecular identifiers added. RNA was extracted from every sample with Trizol reagent. Libraries were amplified in two PCR steps, with a second sample barcode and Illumina TruSeq adapters added in the second step. Libraries were sequenced on an Illumina NovaSeq with 2 x 150 bp paired-end reads. Per the original workflow: Reads were demultiplexed and collapsed into UMI-guided consensus sequences with migec v1.2.7. Using mixcr v2.1.11, UMI consensuses were aligned to TRA and TRB V and J templates and then assembled into clonotypes. A clonotype was counted as expanded or contracted only if both edgeR and NoisET called the change significant, with noise models trained on biological replicates. For edgeR calls, a false discovery rate-adjusted p below 0.01 and a log2 fold-change threshold of 1 were applied. As an exploratory analysis of dynamics, max-normalized trajectories of the 1000 most abundant clonotypes were examined by PCA with hierarchical clustering. Each responding clone was given a CD4 or CD8 phenotype based on the CD4+ and CD8+ repertoires, which had been sequenced separately. The public reads were run again by TCRdb, first through fastp at Q25 and then through MiXCR, and only productive beta chains were kept. Rows matching on CDR3 protein sequence are summarized as one entry with the most common DNA and genes. The V and J calls were determined by TCRdb, not by the authors. Recorded for this sample are 300,000 to 350,000 distinct CDR3 sequences; around 13% of them occurred a single time. The top ten clones comprise about 20% of the sample.

From a lookup of the germline V gene (reference sequence), CDR1 and CDR2 are LNHNV and YYDKDF. The CDR3, from cysteine to phenylalanine, totals 15 residues. This entry keeps only the CDR3 DNA: 45 bases, framed from base 1. V gives up 2 bases and J gives up 8 bases, and the segment between their germline ends measures 16 bases. Source material: PBMCs or a T cell subset sorted from them (not recorded which). The chain was built from TRBV15 and TRBJ2-1, with TRBD2 tentatively as D gene (6 bases match). This TCR was sampled from a man between 18 and 29 years old who had mild COVID-19 (a few samples of this study predate the infection). The sample titles of this study are shuffled in the database, so cell type and time point are left out; the donor was told from shared clones. The CDR3: CATSRRSGGADEQFF. The sequence in DNA is TGTGCCACCAGCAGACGGTCCGGGGGAGCCGATGAGCAGTTCTTC.